These 8 T cell receptor beta chains were sequenced from one sample in a study of post-analysis software for immune sequencing data (dated by TCRdb to between 2015 and 2017). Library method: PCR. The instrument was an Illumina HiSeq 2500. Unique molecular identifiers were incorporated into TCR beta cDNA libraries to reduce PCR and sequencing biases. The raw public data were reprocessed by TCRdb itself: fastp quality trimming at Q25, MiXCR clonotype calling, in-frame beta chains only. Every entry covers one CDR3 protein and lists the most common genes and DNA from its rows. Present in this sample are hundreds of thousands of distinct CDR3 sequences, 25% to 30% of which were seen just once. The ten top clones hold under 0.7% of the sample. No antigen has been identified for these receptors. The full study reports these points: Patients showed significantly higher frequencies than controls for 4 or 5 TRBV segments, among them TRBV5-6, TRBV5-1 and TRBV20-1.

Material for sequencing was blood. These receptors came from a girl between 10 and 17 years old with multiple sclerosis.

The chain recombines TRBV4-1 with TRBJ2-5; TRBD2 agrees at 8 bases. Germline V lookup: CDR1 MGHRA, CDR2 YSYEKL. V was clipped by 4 bases and J by 4 bases; unmatched bases: 11. The CDR3 totals 16 residues. CDR3: CASSRLPGLVRETQYF. CDR3 DNA: TGCGCCAGCAGCCGACTTCCGGGACTAGTCCGAGAGACCCAGTACTTC.

The chain is built from TRBV7-2 and TRBJ1-2, with D possibly TRBD1 on 5 matching bases. CDR1 is SGHTA, CDR2 FQGNSA, per germline. V was trimmed by 5 bases and J by 7 bases, leaving 14 bases between them. The CDR3 has 13 residues. The CDR3 region has the DNA TGTGCCAGCAGCCCCCGACAGATGTGTGGCTACACCTTC. It translates to CASSPRQMCGYTF.

The V call is TRBV7-8, the J call TRBJ2-5; 9 bases fit TRBD2. The CDR3 extends over 18 amino acids. The germline V gene encodes CDR1 SGHVS and CDR2 FQNEAQ. J gave up 1 base and V 3 bases, and 12 bases lay outside the gene matches. The CDR3 here is CASSLFARGGRGQETQYF. CDR3 bases: TGTGCCAGCAGCTTGTTCGCTCGTGGCGGGAGGGGCCAAGAGACCCAGTACTTC.

This sequence joins TRBV29-1 and TRBJ2-1; no definite D call. CDR1 SQVTM and CDR2 ANQGSEA come from the germline V gene. This CDR3 contains 12 residues. V dropped 6 bases and J dropped 9 bases, with 15 bases sitting between them. CDR3 in amino acids: CSVAGGGREQFF. DNA of the CDR3: TGCAGCGTCGCCGGTGGTGGTCGTGAGCAGTTCTTC.

This clonotype has a count of ten or more. The chain uses TRBV7-9 and TRBJ1-2; the D is unclear. Trimming left V 3 bases short and J 2 bases short, with 13 bases between. This CDR3 has 15 amino acids. The germline CDR1 and CDR2 sequences are SEHNR and FQNEAQ (reference sequence). CDR3 nucleotide sequence: TGTGCCAGCAGCTTCTGGCAGAACCCAAACTATGGCTACACCTTC. Protein: CASSFWQNPNYGYTF.

This clonotype was seen a single time. This chain uses TRBV2 with TRBJ1-2; no reliable D call. CDR1 is SNHLY, CDR2 FYNNEI, per germline. The CDR3 is 12 residues long. V was pared by 6 bases and J by 5 bases, with 10 bases between. The CDR3 reads CASRNTVYGYTF. CDR3 nucleotide sequence: TGTGCCAGCAGAAACACGGTGTATGGCTACACCTTC.

J is TRBJ2-2 and V is TRBV7-2; 9 bases fit TRBD1. CDR3 length: 17 residues. Germline V CDR1 and CDR2: SGHTA, FQGNSA. Losses at the gene ends were 1 base for V and 3 bases for J; bases not matched to a gene: 6. CDR3 residues: CASSLVGTGIHTGELFF. DNA for the CDR3: TGTGCCAGCAGCTTAGTGGGGACAGGGATTCACACCGGGGAGCTGTTTTTT.

This clonotype showed up just once. V gene TRBV12-3 or TRBV12-4 combines with J gene TRBJ2-5; 8 positions match TRBD2. Germline trimming cut 4 bases from V and 11 bases from J; bases unmatched to any gene: 27. This CDR3 comprises 19 residues. The CDR3 protein is CASSSRHPSGEGLVHEQYF. CDR3 coding DNA: TGTGCCAGCAGTTCCCGGCACCCGTCGGGTGAGGGACTAGTTCATGAGCAGTACTTC.